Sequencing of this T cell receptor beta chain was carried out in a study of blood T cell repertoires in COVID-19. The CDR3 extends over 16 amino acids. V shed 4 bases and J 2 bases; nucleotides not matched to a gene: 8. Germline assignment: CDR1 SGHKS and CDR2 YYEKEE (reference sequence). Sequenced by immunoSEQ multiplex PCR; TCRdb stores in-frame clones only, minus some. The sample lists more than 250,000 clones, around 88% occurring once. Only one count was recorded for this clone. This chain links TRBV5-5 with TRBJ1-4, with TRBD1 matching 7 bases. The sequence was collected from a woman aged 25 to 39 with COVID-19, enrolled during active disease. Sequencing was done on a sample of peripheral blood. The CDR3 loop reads CASSRRQGWTNEKLFF. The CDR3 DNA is TGTGCCAGCAGCCGCCGACAGGGATGGACTAATGAAAAACTGTTTTTT.